Listed here is a single TCR beta chain. These data come from a study of T cell changes during pregnancy in multiple sclerosis. Repertoires were generated with immunoSEQ multiplex PCR, while TCRdb's copy carries only in-frame clones and drops some. Of roughly 90,000 clones listed, about 91% are singletons. J was trimmed by 3 bases and V by 4 bases; bases with no gene match: 10. This CDR3 has 15 amino acids. Germline loops: CDR1 SGDLS, CDR2 YYNGEE. The source is a female donor with multiple sclerosis, enrolled in a pregnancy study. The chain links TRBV9 to TRBJ2-7, with 7 bases aligning to TRBD1. The sample was peripheral blood, taken before pregnancy. The CDR3 DNA reads as TGTGCCAGCAGCCCCCGACAGGGCGCCATCTACGAGCAGTACTTC. Translation gives CASSPRQGAIYEQYF.